This T cell receptor beta chain was recorded in a study of T cells in Graves' hyperthyroidism and ophthalmopathy. Study observations and caveats: Most thyroid clonotypes that were expanded above 0.001 also turned up in blood.

Ten or more counts support this clonotype. The target antigen is unknown. TCR beta CDR3 sequences were amplified from RNA transcripts. First-round RT-PCR with HTBI primers amplified the TCR CDR3 region. TCRdb itself ran the multiplex PCR reads through MiXCR, one entry per CDR3 protein. Among roughly 700,000 distinct CDR3 sequences, around 13% were seen once, and the ten largest hold about a tenth. V gave up 1 base and J gave up 0 bases, with 13 bases separating them. The V gene's germline CDR1 is SNHLY and CDR2 FYNNEI. The CDR3 contains 17 residues. This sequence was found in a woman between 18 and 30 years old with Graves' hyperthyroidism. V is TRBV2 and J is TRBJ1-5, with unresolved D. The sequencing input was blood. The CDR3 sequence is CASSEEFTAYSNQPQHF. DNA for the CDR3: TGTGCCAGCAGTGAAGAGTTCACGGCCTATAGCAATCAGCCCCAGCATTTT. The whole variable domain, filled in from reference TRBV2 and TRBJ1-5, reads EPEVTQTPSHQVTQMGQEVILRCVPISNHLYFYWYRQILGQKVEFLVSFYNNEISEKSEIFDDQFSVERPDGSNFTLKIRSTKLEDSAMYFCASSEEFTAYSNQPQHFGDGTRLSIL.